The clone carrying this TCR beta chain was detected ten times or more. The sample's time point: technical triplicate 2. Via MiXCR, TCRdb re-called the 5' RACE reads, giving one row per CDR3 protein. The table lists about 59,000 distinct CDR3 sequences, less than 25% of them singletons, with about 4.3% in the top ten. These data come from a study of neurological immune-mediated disorders. The length of the CDR3 is 16 residues. V lost 4 bases, J lost 4 bases, and 8 bases stayed unmatched. In germline, CDR1 is SGHTA, CDR2 FQGNSA. The J gene is TRBJ2-2, the V gene TRBV7-2; 8 nucleotides match TRBD2. Sequencing was done on a sample of PBMCs. This clonotype was obtained from a man aged 55 to 70 with HTLV-1-associated myelopathy (HAM/TSP). This CDR3 is CASSSGSGSFTGELFF. The CDR3 region has the DNA TGTGCCAGCAGCTCTGGGAGCGGGAGTTTCACCGGGGAGCTGTTTTTT.